Reported below is one T cell receptor (beta chain). The data are from a study of control samples from healthy donors and cancer patients. The protocol was immunoSEQ multiplex PCR, while the TCRdb copy is restricted to in-frame clones and leaves out a portion. The table includes 95,000 to 150,000 clones, over 80% detected once. This TCR was sampled from a man aged 80 or over with head and neck cancer. Sequencing input: PBMCs.

CDR3 nucleotide sequence: TGTGCCATCAGTGACAGACCCCAAGAGACCCAGTACTTC. Translating gives CAISDRPQETQYF. The V call is TRBV10-3, the J call TRBJ2-5; no firm D call. The CDR3 runs to 13 residues. The germline V and J ends were trimmed by 3 bases and 1 base, with 6 bases remaining between them. Germline lookup yields CDR1 ENHRY and CDR2 SYGVKD.